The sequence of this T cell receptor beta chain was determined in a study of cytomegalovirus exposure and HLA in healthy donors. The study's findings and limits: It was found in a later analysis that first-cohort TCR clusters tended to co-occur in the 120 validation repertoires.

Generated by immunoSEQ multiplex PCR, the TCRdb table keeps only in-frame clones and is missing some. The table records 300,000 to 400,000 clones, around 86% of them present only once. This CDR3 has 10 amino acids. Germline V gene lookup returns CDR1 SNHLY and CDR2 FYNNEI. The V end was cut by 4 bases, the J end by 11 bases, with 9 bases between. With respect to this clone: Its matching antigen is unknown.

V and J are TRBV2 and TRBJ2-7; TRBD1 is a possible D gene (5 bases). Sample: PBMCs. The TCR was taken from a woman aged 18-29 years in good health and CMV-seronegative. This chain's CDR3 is CASSATAEYF. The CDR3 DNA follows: TGTGCCAGCAGTGCGACAGCTGAGTACTTC.